The T cell receptor (beta chain) under discussion was sequenced for a study of blood T cells in healthy people across ages. Notes on the study in general: Strong correlation linked observed beta diversity and percent naive T cells.

Each donor's blood draw was approximately 10 milliliters of peripheral blood. Isolation of PBMCs gave at least 6 million cells per sample. Regarding this clonotype: Its target is not known.

The use of a sample-barcoded 5' primer and a J-beta primer mix characterized a second PCR of roughly 6 to 11 cycles. A tag from a template-switch adaptor with 12 random nucleotides marked each cDNA molecule. TCRdb reanalysed the 5' RACE reads using MiXCR and keeps one entry per CDR3 protein. The sample includes just over 1 million distinct CDR3 sequences, around 43% of them seen just once. This CDR3 has 16 residues. The chain carries TRBV21-1 and TRBJ1-6; TRBD1 is the table's D call and was not checked against the DNA. TRBV21-1 represents a pseudogene. The TCR was taken from a woman in her sixties in good health. The sequencing sample was made of blood. CDR3 amino acids: CASSPAARDYNSPLHF. CDR3 bases: TGTGCCAGCAGCCCGGCAGCCAGGGACTATAATTCACCCCTCCACTTT.